This is a list of T cell receptor beta chains from one sample in a study of cytomegalovirus exposure and HLA in healthy donors. Assay used: immunoSEQ multiplex PCR; TCRdb lists only in-frame clones, some missing. Found here are some 150,000 clones, more than 75% of them singletons; the top ten hold approximately 1.5%. Sequenced input: PBMCs. The receptors derive from a male donor in good health and CMV-seronegative. Each CDR3 is given without its conserved first and last residue. Not every row has a clone size; where given, it reads once, few, many or a size class.

v_gene: TRBV4-2
abundance: .
CDR3aa: ASSHPVGREMGDTQY

v_gene: TRBV4-1
abundance: .
CDR3aa: ASSQELAGTETQY

v_gene: TRBV19
abundance: .
CDR3aa: ASSTGGWLGNTIY

v_gene: TRBV5-8
abundance: .
CDR3aa: ASSLERLYEQY

v_gene: TRBV18
abundance: .
CDR3aa: ASSPQRLGETQY

v_gene: TRBV11-2
abundance: .
CDR3aa: ASSLHPGAAEAF

v_gene: TRBV28
abundance: once
CDR3aa: ASSLGQSTGELF

v_gene: TRBV7-2
abundance: .
CDR3aa: ASSPAPGGNHTQY

v_gene: TRBV5-1
abundance: .
CDR3aa: ASSLEGTNTEAF

v_gene: TRBV7-2
abundance: .
CDR3aa: ASSLAGYTSGEQY

v_gene: TRBV28
abundance: .
CDR3aa: ASSNGQGLNQPQH

v_gene: TRBV27
abundance: .
CDR3aa: ASSSWVRKGENYEQY

v_gene: TRBV7-6
abundance: few
CDR3aa: ASSLFDGTSGMNTEAF

v_gene: TRBV28
abundance: once
CDR3aa: ASSFLREQF

v_gene: TRBV28
abundance: .
CDR3aa: ASSSPREQY

v_gene: TRBV4-2
abundance: .
CDR3aa: ASSQERSEAF

v_gene: TRBV2
abundance: .
CDR3aa: ASSEARAGGETQY

v_gene: TRBV13
abundance: .
CDR3aa: ASSTSGWTEAF

v_gene: TRBV7-9
abundance: .
CDR3aa: ASSSRRGYQETQY

v_gene: TRBV7-2
abundance: .
CDR3aa: ASSLSPGQTYEQY

v_gene: TRBV28
abundance: .
CDR3aa: ASSFYETNLPYNEQF

v_gene: TRBV11-2
abundance: .
CDR3aa: ASSPNLGGNIQY

v_gene: TRBV19
abundance: few
CDR3aa: ASQIGGTDTQY

v_gene: TRBV29-1
abundance: .
CDR3aa: SVSGGNYGYT

v_gene: TRBV28
abundance: .
CDR3aa: ASSSGLPGELF

v_gene: TRBV6-1
abundance: .
CDR3aa: ASSELAGGPDTQY

v_gene: TRBV6-1
abundance: .
CDR3aa: ASLRTGLNQPQH

v_gene: TRBV19
abundance: .
CDR3aa: ASSNRQGLGSPLH

v_gene: TRBV4-2
abundance: .
CDR3aa: ASSPADGRGGYGYT

v_gene: TRBV28
abundance: .
CDR3aa: ASILPGRDMTQH

v_gene: TRBV4-1
abundance: .
CDR3aa: ASSTRLAGGTDTQY